This T cell receptor (beta chain) was captured in a study of tissue T cells after allogeneic stem cell transplantation. Remarks on this clone: Its antigen is not identified. The germline and genes are mouse ones. Sequencing ends 1 residue short of the CDR3 end; the germline J gene provides the rest.

The sample's time point: mouse harvest day 7 after allogeneic transplant. Each mouse received 10^7 T-cell-depleted marrow cells plus 10^6 splenic CD5+ T cells by tail vein. This mouse GVHD model was MHC-mismatched B6 to BALB/c, profiled day 7 or 14. Profiled with immunoSEQ multiplex PCR; TCRdb holds only in-frame clones, not every one. The data contain 7,500 to 9,500 clones, about 44% of them singletons. The V gene's germline CDR1 is SGHND and CDR2 FRSKSL. V lost 6 bases to trimming and J lost 0 bases, with 7 bases between them. The CDR3 covers 13 residues. General study results and limits: Few T cell clones were shared across patients, but motif clusters showed tissue-specific shared signatures. This small cohort was clinically heterogeneous, and sampling depth was a limitation.

The receptor was derived from a female BALB/c mouse given C57BL/6 T cells with graft-versus-host disease after an allogeneic hematopoietic cell transplant. The chain recombines TRBV15 with TRBJ2-4; D may be TRBD1 (5 bases). Source material: gut tissue. The CDR3: CASSQGSQNTLYF. The sequenced CDR3 bases are TGTGCCAGCAGCCAGGGTAGTCAAAACACCTTGTAC.